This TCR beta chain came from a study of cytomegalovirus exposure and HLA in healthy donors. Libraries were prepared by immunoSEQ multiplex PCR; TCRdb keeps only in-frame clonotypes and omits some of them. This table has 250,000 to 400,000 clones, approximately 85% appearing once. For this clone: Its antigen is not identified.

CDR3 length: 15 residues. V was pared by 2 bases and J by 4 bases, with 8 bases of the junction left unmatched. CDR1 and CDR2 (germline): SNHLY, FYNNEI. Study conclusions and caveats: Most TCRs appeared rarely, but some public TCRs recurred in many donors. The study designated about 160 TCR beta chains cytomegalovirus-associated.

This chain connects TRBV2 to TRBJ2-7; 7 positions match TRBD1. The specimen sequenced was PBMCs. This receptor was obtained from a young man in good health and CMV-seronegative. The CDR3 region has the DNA TGTGCCAGCAGTGAAATAGGGGGCGCAGGATACGAGCAGTACTTC. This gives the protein CASSEIGGAGYEQYF.